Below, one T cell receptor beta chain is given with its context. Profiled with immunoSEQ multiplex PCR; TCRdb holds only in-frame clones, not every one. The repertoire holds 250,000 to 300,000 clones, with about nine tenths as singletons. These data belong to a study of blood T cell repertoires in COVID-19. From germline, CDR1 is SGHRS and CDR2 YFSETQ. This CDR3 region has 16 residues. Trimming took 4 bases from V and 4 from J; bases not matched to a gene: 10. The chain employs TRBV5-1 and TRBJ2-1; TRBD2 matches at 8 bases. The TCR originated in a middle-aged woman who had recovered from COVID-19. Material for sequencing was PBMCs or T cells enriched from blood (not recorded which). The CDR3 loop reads CASSLLAGGSYNEQFF. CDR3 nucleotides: TGCGCCAGCAGCCTCCTCGCGGGGGGCTCATACAATGAGCAGTTCTTC.